The 11 T cell receptor beta chains below all came from one sample that was sequenced in a study of T cell responses to AZD1222 COVID-19 vaccine. Method: immunoSEQ multiplex PCR; TCRdb's copy keeps in-frame clones and lacks some. The data hold 55,000 to 65,000 clones, with 65% to 90% observed a single time. The specimen was peripheral blood, collected on day 0 of AZD1222 vaccination. The origin of the receptors is an adult in good health.

The CDR3 DNA reads TGTGCCAGCAGCGTACGCTCTGACTCTGGAAACACCATATATTTT. Its protein is CASSVRSDSGNTIYF. The chain couples TRBV7-8 to TRBJ1-3; D is ambiguous. V was pared by 5 bases and J by 0 bases, with 11 bases between. Germline assignment: CDR1 SGHVS and CDR2 FQNEAQ. This CDR3 is 15 amino acids long.

This chain uses TRBV19 with TRBJ1-5; D remains ambiguous. Germline lookup yields CDR1 LNHDA and CDR2 SQIVND (reference sequence). The CDR3 is made up of 15 amino acids. Trimming took off 5 bases at V and 3 bases at J, with 14 bases between the two ends. The CDR3 region is CASSVGQVDNQPQHF. The CDR3 DNA sequence: TGTGCCAGTAGTGTGGGCCAGGTCGACAATCAGCCCCAGCATTTT.

This clone was counted a few times. The V call is TRBV11-2, the J call TRBJ1-6, with 11 bases fitting TRBD1. The germline V gene encodes CDR1 SGHAT and CDR2 FQNNGV. Trimming cost V 5 bases and J 4 bases; bases outside gene matches: 10. The CDR3 sequence is 18 residues long. DNA of the CDR3: TGTGCCAGCAGCACCGGACCGGGACAGGGGGGGTATAATTCACCCCTCCACTTT. Amino acid sequence: CASSTGPGQGGYNSPLHF.

The chain has TRBV27 and TRBJ1-2; weak D call: TRBD1 (5 bases). The length of the CDR3 is 14 residues. Trimming stripped 6 bases from V and 7 bases from J, with 18 bases between. Germline V lookup: CDR1 MNHEY, CDR2 SMNVEV (reference sequence). The CDR3 loop reads CASRALGEGGGYTF. The CDR3 DNA follows: TGTGCCAGCAGGGCATTGGGGGAGGGCGGTGGCTACACCTTC.

This rearrangement joins TRBV5-4 to TRBJ2-7, with 8 bases aligning to TRBD1. This CDR3 comprises 16 residues. V lost 0 bases to trimming and J lost 3 bases; unmatched junction nucleotides: 8. Germline values: CDR1 SGHNT, CDR2 YYREEE (reference sequence). CDR3 coding DNA: TGTGCCAGCAGCTTGGATCAGGGGGCGAGGGTCTACGAGCAGTACTTC. Protein sequence: CASSLDQGARVYEQYF.

This chain links TRBV29-1 with TRBJ1-1; no clear D gene. Looked up from germline, CDR1 is SQVTM and CDR2 is ANQGSEA. Trimming shortened V by 4 bases and J by 6 bases, and 9 bases separated the two germline ends. The CDR3 is 11 residues long. Here the CDR3 reads CSVVLAAEAFF. The CDR3 DNA follows: TGCAGCGTTGTTCTAGCCGCTGAAGCTTTCTTT.

The table lists this clone with a few counts. This chain connects TRBV15 to TRBJ1-5, with D hard to call. Looked up from germline, CDR1 is LNHNV and CDR2 is YYDKDF (reference sequence). V was cut by 2 bases and J by 6 bases, with 14 bases left in between. CDR3 length: 15 amino acids. The CDR3 reads CATSRSKGYGQPQHF. Written as DNA, the CDR3 is TGTGCCACCAGCAGATCGAAGGGTTACGGTCAGCCCCAGCATTTT.

The V call is TRBV5-1, the J call TRBJ1-6; the D gene is possibly TRBD1 (5 bases). The CDR3 runs 14 residues. Germline CDR1 is SGHRS and CDR2 is YFSETQ. Trimming cost V 4 bases and J 5 bases, with 10 bases left between them. The DNA of the CDR3 is TGCGCCAGCAGCAGGGGAGTAGATAATTCACCCCTCCACTTT. It is translated as CASSRGVDNSPLHF.

The gene calls are TRBV14 and TRBJ2-4; D ambiguous. Germline V lookup: CDR1 SGHDN, CDR2 FVKESK. CDR3 length: 15 amino acids. With 3 bases removed from V and 1 base from J, the gap between germline ends came to 10 bases. The CDR3 DNA sequence: TGTGCCAGCAGCCACCTTGGAACCGCCAAAAACATTCAGTACTTC. As protein: CASSHLGTAKNIQYF.

The chain employs TRBV7-8 and TRBJ1-5; D unclear. The CDR3 is made up of 18 amino acids. V lost 1 base to trimming and J lost 0 bases, with 16 bases between them. Germline assignment: CDR1 SGHVS and CDR2 FQNEAQ. The CDR3 loop reads CASSLVAVNPTSNQPQHF. CDR3 DNA sequence: TGTGCCAGCAGCTTAGTGGCAGTAAATCCCACTAGCAATCAGCCCCAGCATTTT.

This sequence joins TRBV6-1 and TRBJ1-3, with D possibly matching TRBD1 (5 bases). The ends were cut back, 4 bases at V and 0 bases at J, with 13 bases in the middle. The CDR3 has 16 residues. CDR1 MNHNS and CDR2 SASEGT come from the germline V gene. The CDR3, as DNA: TGTGCCAGCAGTGTAATTGACAGCGCCTCTGGAAACACCATATATTTT. Its protein is CASSVIDSASGNTIYF.